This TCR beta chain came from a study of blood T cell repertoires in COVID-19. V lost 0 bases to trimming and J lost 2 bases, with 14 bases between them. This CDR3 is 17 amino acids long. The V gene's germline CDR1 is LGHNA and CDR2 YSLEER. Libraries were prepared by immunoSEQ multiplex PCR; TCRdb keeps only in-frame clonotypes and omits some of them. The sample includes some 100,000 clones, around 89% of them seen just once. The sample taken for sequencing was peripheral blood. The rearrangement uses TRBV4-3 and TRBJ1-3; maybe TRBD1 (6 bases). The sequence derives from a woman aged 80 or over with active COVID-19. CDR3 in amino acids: CASSQDRGAGPGNTIYF. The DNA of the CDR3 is TGCGCCAGCAGCCAAGACAGGGGAGCTGGGCCTGGAAACACCATATATTTT.